The next 22 T cell receptor beta chains were all read from a single sample in a study of T-cell reconstitution after alpha-beta-depleted transplantation in children. The TCRbeta library was prepared with unique molecular identifiers. TCRdb reanalysed the PCR reads using MiXCR and keeps one entry per CDR3 protein. The sample includes around 600,000 distinct CDR3 sequences, 15% to 20% seen only once; the top ten take 0.8% to 1.1%. Sequencing used PBMCs from the stem cell graft donor, obtained from the stem cell graft. These receptors were taken from a human donor who donated a stem cell graft to a child with acute myeloid leukemia.

The gene calls are TRBV6-1 and TRBJ2-3; D not resolved. Deletions cut 0 bases from V and 0 bases from J, with 7 bases between. CDR1 is MNHNS, CDR2 SASEGT, per germline. The length of the CDR3 is 15 residues. This chain's CDR3 is CASSEADYSTDTQYF. DNA of the CDR3: TGTGCCAGCAGTGAAGCGGATTATAGCACAGATACGCAGTATTTT.

At least ten counts were recorded for this clonotype. The J gene is TRBJ2-3, the V gene TRBV12-3 or TRBV12-4; 10 bases agree with TRBD2. The CDR3 is 16 amino acids. J lost 2 bases, V lost 3 bases, and 5 bases had no gene match. The DNA of the CDR3 is TGTGCCAGCAGTTTGGTAACTAGCGGGGTCACAGATACGCAGTATTTT. Encoded protein: CASSLVTSGVTDTQYF.

The gene calls are TRBV6-2 or TRBV6-3 and TRBJ2-1; TRBD1 matches 8 bases. This CDR3 is built from 19 residues. The V and J ends lost 7 bases and 8 bases, in that order; junction bases with no gene match: 25. The germline V gene encodes CDR1 MNHEY and CDR2 SVGEGT. The CDR3 sequence: CASTTTESQGAWVHDEQFF. In DNA, the CDR3 is TGTGCCAGCACCACTACTGAGTCCCAGGGGGCATGGGTCCACGATGAGCAGTTCTTC.

This clonotype was counted many times. This chain joins TRBV7-2 and TRBJ2-1; a weak D match, TRBD2 (7 bases). In germline, CDR1 is SGHTA, CDR2 FQGNSA. V lost 8 bases and J 1 base, leaving 15 bases between the germline ends. The CDR3 sequence is 15 residues long. The CDR3 region is CASGRGGLSYNEQFF. The DNA of the CDR3 is TGTGCCAGCGGGAGGGGGGGCCTTTCCTACAATGAGCAGTTCTTC.

The chain recombines TRBV7-9 with TRBJ2-1; 10 bases align to TRBD2. This CDR3 contains 14 residues. Germline V CDR1 and CDR2: SEHNR, FQNEAQ (reference sequence). V was pared by 8 bases and J by 8 bases, with 9 bases of the junction left unmatched. This CDR3 is CASPPGLANHEQFF. CDR3 nucleotide sequence: TGTGCCAGCCCCCCGGGACTAGCGAACCATGAGCAGTTCTTC.

This clonotype was recorded a few times. The rearrangement uses TRBV28 and TRBJ1-1; 11 bases agree with TRBD1. With 6 bases clipped from V and 11 bases from J, the junction kept 5 bases outside the gene matches. There are 12 residues in the CDR3. Germline CDR1 reads MDHEN; CDR2 reads SYDVKM. The CDR3 sequence is CASRRTGGRAFF. In DNA form, the CDR3 reads TGTGCCAGCAGGCGGACAGGGGGCCGGGCTTTCTTT.

The chain joins TRBV12-3 or TRBV12-4 to TRBJ1-5; a weak D match, TRBD1 (5 bases). The CDR3 runs to 14 residues. V was pared by 7 bases and J by 4 bases, with 14 bases between. CDR3 residues: CASNNQGNNQPQHF. The CDR3 DNA sequence: TGTGCCAGCAACAATCAGGGAAATAATCAGCCCCAGCATTTT.

Points on this clonotype: A much larger clonotype is one base distant, so this may be a read error. Lacking the conserved final phenylalanine or tryptophan, this CDR3 likely reflects a read error. This sequence joins TRBV29-1 and TRBJ1-1; no firm D call. Germline-derived CDR1 and CDR2 are SQVTM and ANQGSEA. This CDR3 contains 13 residues. V was shortened by 0 bases and J by 6 bases, with 11 bases between the two germline ends. This CDR3 is CSVEDPRNSEAFC. CDR3 coding DNA: TGCAGCGTTGAAGATCCGCGGAATTCTGAAGCTTTCTGT.

This clonotype was recorded many times. The chain couples TRBV20-1 to TRBJ1-4; 7 nucleotides agree with TRBD1. The CDR3 is 13 amino acids. J was trimmed by 7 bases and V by 5 bases; bases with no gene match: 7. CDR1 is DFQATT and CDR2 is SNEGSKA in the germline V gene (reference sequence). DNA of the CDR3: TGCAGTGCTCGGACAGGAGAACGTGAAAAACTGTTTTTT. Its protein product is CSARTGEREKLFF.

Many counts were recorded for this clonotype. CDR3 region: CAISPGTGNGGYTF. DNA of the CDR3: TGTGCCATCAGCCCTGGGACAGGGAATGGTGGCTACACCTTC. J is TRBJ1-2 and V is TRBV10-3; TRBD1 matches 9 bases. The junction had 9 bases not matched to a gene; V was cut back by 6 bases and J by 7 bases. The CDR3 runs 14 residues. Per the germline V gene, CDR1 is ENHRY and CDR2 is SYGVKD.

The chain recombines TRBV6-2 or TRBV6-3 with TRBJ1-1; TRBD1 is a possible D gene (5 bases). Germline assignment: CDR1 MNHEY and CDR2 SVGEGT. This CDR3 is 15 amino acids long. Trimming pared 0 bases from V and 4 bases from J, leaving 12 bases between. CDR3: CASSYSKGVSTEAFF. DNA for the CDR3: TGTGCCAGCAGTTACTCGAAAGGGGTGAGCACTGAAGCTTTCTTT.

This clonotype came up many times. This chain joins TRBV20-1 and TRBJ1-2; D perhaps matches TRBD1 (5 bases). Trimming left V 0 bases short and J 8 bases short, with 7 bases between. Germline V lookup: CDR1 DFQATT, CDR2 SNEGSKA (reference sequence). The CDR3 spans 11 residues. The CDR3 DNA sequence: TGCAGTGCTAGAGAGGGGGACGGCTACACCTTC. This sequence encodes CSAREGDGYTF.

The rearrangement joins TRBV6-1 to TRBJ2-5; weak D call: TRBD2 (5 bases). The CDR3 sequence is 12 residues long. Per the germline V gene, CDR1 is MNHNS and CDR2 is SASEGT. V was cut by 8 bases and J by 10 bases, with 17 bases left in between. The CDR3 region has the DNA TGTGCCAGCGCTGGGAAAGAGAGGGACCAGTACTTC. Translation: CASAGKERDQYF.

The chain has TRBV20-1 and TRBJ1-1; weak D call: TRBD1 (6 bases). The germline V and J ends were trimmed by 6 bases and 1 base, with 12 bases remaining between them. Germline lookup yields CDR1 DFQATT and CDR2 SNEGSKA (reference sequence). The CDR3 loop spans 13 amino acids. DNA of the CDR3: TGCAGTGCAACCCGGACAGCGAACACTGAAGCTTTCTTT. This translates into CSATRTANTEAFF.

To note about this clonotype: The junction shows a germline mismatch at one end, possibly a read error. The chain joins TRBV20-1 to TRBJ1-1; D unclear. The CDR3 spans 14 residues. Germline V gene lookup returns CDR1 DFQATT and CDR2 SNEGSKA (reference sequence). The CDR3 protein is CSARLGGPNTDAFF. CDR3 sequence (DNA): TGCAGTGCTAGACTGGGAGGGCCGAACACTGACGCTTTCTTT.

This clonotype was picked up a small number of times. This chain connects TRBV11-2 to TRBJ2-3, with TRBD1 matching over 9 bases. This CDR3 spans 16 amino acids. Looked up from germline, CDR1 is SGHAT and CDR2 is FQNNGV. Trimming cost V 5 bases and J 4 bases; bases outside gene matches: 10. The CDR3 sequence: CASSRRRDRVADTQYF. CDR3 in DNA: TGTGCCAGCAGCCGACGCCGGGACAGGGTTGCAGATACGCAGTATTTT. Full variable domain (remainder filled in from reference TRBV11-2 and TRBJ2-3): EAGVAQSPRYKIIEKRQSVAFWCNPISGHATLYWYQQILGQGPKLLIQFQNNGVVDDSQLPKDRFSAERLKGVDSTLKIQPAKLEDSAVYLCASSRRRDRVADTQYFGPGTRLTVL.

This sequence joins TRBV29-1 and TRBJ1-2; D unclear. Germline V gives CDR1 SQVTM, CDR2 ANQGSEA. This CDR3 is 13 amino acids long. Trimming removed 4 bases from V and 2 bases from J, with 11 bases in between. The CDR3 protein is CSVGREANYGYTF. The CDR3 DNA sequence: TGCAGCGTTGGTAGGGAAGCCAACTATGGCTACACCTTC.

The chain carries TRBV24-1 and TRBJ2-3, with TRBD2 as a possible D gene (7 bases). Looked up from germline, CDR1 is KGHDR and CDR2 is SFDVKD. This CDR3 region has 13 residues. Trimming removed 7 bases from V and 6 bases from J, with 13 bases in between. The CDR3 bases are TGTGCCACCAGCGGGGGGCTCGGGGATACGCAGTATTTT. It is translated as CATSGGLGDTQYF.

This clonotype appeared many times. The rearrangement uses TRBV30 and TRBJ2-7, with unresolved D. The CDR3 length is 13 residues. Trimming removed 0 bases from V and 5 bases from J, with 11 bases in between. Germline V gene lookup returns CDR1 GTSNPN and CDR2 SVGIG (reference sequence). The CDR3 sequence: CAWSVLTGDEQYF. The CDR3 DNA reads TGTGCCTGGAGTGTACTAACCGGAGACGAGCAGTACTTC.

The V and J genes are TRBV7-2 and TRBJ1-4; D is ambiguous. CDR1 SGHTA and CDR2 FQGNSA come from the germline V gene. This CDR3 contains 13 residues. Trimming took 6 bases from V and 8 from J, leaving 13 bases between them. The CDR3 reads CASSWAREEKLFF. The CDR3 nucleotides read TGTGCCAGCAGTTGGGCCCGGGAAGAAAAACTGTTTTTT. The complete variable domain, with remaining parts taken from reference TRBV7-2 and TRBJ1-4, reads GAGVSQSPSNKVTEKGKDVELRCDPISGHTALYWYRQSLGQGLEFLIYFQGNSAPDKSGLPSDRFSAERTGGSVSTLTIQRTQQEDSAVYLCASSWAREEKLFFGSGTQLSVL.

There are a few counts of this clonotype. V gene TRBV20-1 combines with J gene TRBJ1-6; D might be TRBD1 (6 bases). Between the trimmed V and J ends, which lost 7 bases and 7 bases, there was a span of 11 bases. Germline loops: CDR1 DFQATT, CDR2 SNEGSKA (reference sequence). CDR3 size: 12 residues. The CDR3 DNA reads TGCAGTGGAAACAGGGTCAATTCACCCCTCCACTTT. Residues: CSGNRVNSPLHF.

This clonotype was counted between two and nine times. The V and J genes are TRBV19 and TRBJ2-1; 12 bases map to TRBD2. V lost 6 bases and J lost 8; bases outside the gene matches: 8. Germline CDR1 and CDR2: LNHDA and SQIVND (reference sequence). CDR3 length: 15 amino acids. This chain's CDR3 is CASRTLAGGPDEQFF. CDR3 DNA sequence: TGTGCCAGTAGGACCCTAGCGGGGGGGCCGGATGAGCAGTTCTTC.